Detailed here is one T cell receptor (beta chain). The antigen is not known. This entry comes from a study of siplizumab effects on memory and regulatory T cells. The assay covered roughly 100,000 TCR templates per sample. Method: immunoSEQ multiplex PCR; TCRdb's copy keeps in-frame clones and lacks some. The sample holds more than 85,000 clones, 93% seen once. V lost 2 bases and J lost 6, with 8 bases in between. Germline V gives CDR1 SGHRS, CDR2 YFSETQ. This CDR3 has 12 amino acids. General observations from the study: It seemed that naive T cells were more diverse than memory cells and were major contributors to the alloresponse. Treatment with siplizumab left mappable alloreactive CD4+ clones averaging roughly 69% Treg-derived, compared with around 26% in controls.

Sequenced: CD4+ T cells sorted from blood. The sequence derives from a human donor in good health. V gene TRBV5-1 combines with J gene TRBJ1-2; D is unclear. The CDR3 is CASSFDTDGYTF. For the CDR3, the DNA is TGCGCCAGCAGCTTCGACACCGATGGCTACACCTTC.